The 8 T cell receptor beta chains reported below all come from one sample, sequenced in a study of read filtering for tumor transcriptome and immune sequencing (dated by TCRdb to the early 2020s). Reads for this sample came from an Illumina HiSeq 4000. TCR libraries were constructed from 400 to 500 ng RNA using the Immunoverse kit, and molecular barcoded adaptors covering alpha/delta and beta/gamma chains were employed. TCRdb reprocessed the public reads (quality trimming at Q25 with fastp, clone calling with MiXCR) and kept in-frame beta chains. Rows with a matching CDR3 protein are joined into one entry that keeps the most common DNA and genes. The sample data list roughly 60,000 distinct CDR3 sequences, and 20% to 25% of these were observed just once. The ten top clones hold about a sixth of the sample. What was sequenced was a population of CD138-negative cells sorted from bone marrow. Per the publication, the cell subset or site label means: bone marrow mononuclear cells depleted of CD138+ plasma/myeloma cells by negative magnetic selection. The receptors derive from a donor at least 40 years old with multiple myeloma.

A word on this clonotype: A read error may be the cause here, since a much bigger clone is one base away. The chain employs TRBV9 and TRBJ2-1, with D unresolved. The CDR3 has 13 amino acids. Per germline, CDR1 SGDLS and CDR2 YYNGEE. Deletions cut 4 bases from V and 8 bases from J, with 13 bases between. CDR3 in amino acids: CASSSSPIYEQFF. For the CDR3, the DNA is TGTGCCAGCAGCTCCAGTCCCATCTATGAGCAGTTCTTC.

The table lists this clonotype with many counts. The rearrangement links TRBV6-6 to TRBJ2-2, with D possibly matching TRBD2 (5 bases). Deletions cut 2 bases from V and 4 bases from J, with 20 bases between. The CDR3 length is 18 residues. Germline lookup yields CDR1 MNHNY and CDR2 SVGAGI (reference sequence). CDR3 region: CASSYPRRGQTPTGELFF. The CDR3 DNA follows: TGTGCCAGCAGTTACCCCCGACGAGGGCAGACCCCCACCGGGGAGCTGTTTTTT.

This clonotype was detected ten times or more. This chain connects TRBV12-3 or TRBV12-4 to TRBJ2-5; TRBD1 might be the D (6 bases). This CDR3 is 14 amino acids long. With 1 base removed from V and 6 bases from J, the gap between germline ends came to 12 bases. CDR3 loop: CASSLGQDGKTQYF. The CDR3 nucleotides read TGTGCCAGCAGTTTAGGACAGGACGGCAAGACCCAGTACTTC.

This clonotype was seen at least ten times. J is TRBJ2-3 and V is TRBV7-9; 10 bases agree with TRBD1. Germline V CDR1 and CDR2: SEHNR, FQNEAQ (reference sequence). The CDR3 totals 16 residues. The J segment lost 4 bases and the V segment lost 7 bases, leaving 11 bases of the junction unmatched. The CDR3 sequence is CASTRVSGTGADTQYF. CDR3 DNA: TGTGCCAGCACCCGCGTTTCCGGGACAGGGGCAGATACGCAGTATTTT.

The chain uses TRBV28 and TRBJ2-3; D not resolved. The germline gives CDR1 MDHEN, CDR2 SYDVKM. V lost 8 bases and J lost 0, with 15 bases in between. The CDR3 spans 15 residues. As DNA, the CDR3 is TGTGCCAGCCACCGAGAAGGACCTAGCACAGATACGCAGTATTTT. Translating gives CASHREGPSTDTQYF.

This clonotype was seen at least ten times. This rearrangement joins TRBV20-1 to TRBJ1-5; D remains unclear. With 3 bases removed from V and 3 bases from J, the gap between germline ends came to 9 bases. The CDR3 is 13 residues long. From germline, CDR1 is DFQATT and CDR2 SNEGSKA (reference sequence). The CDR3 is CSARDGTNQPQHF. The CDR3, as DNA: TGCAGTGCTAGGGACGGAACCAATCAGCCCCAGCATTTT.

This clonotype has just a few counts. The chain is built from TRBV7-9 and TRBJ2-4; a possible D gene is TRBD2 (6 bases). The germline V gene encodes CDR1 SEHNR and CDR2 FQNEAQ (reference sequence). CDR3 length: 16 residues. Deletions cut 6 bases from V and 6 bases from J, with 21 bases between. The DNA for the CDR3 is TGTGCCAGCAGTAAATTCCTCCGGGAGTGGGGAAACATTCAGTACTTC. This sequence encodes CASSKFLREWGNIQYF.

This clonotype was observed once. A much more abundant neighbour one base away suggests this may be a read error. The conserved closing phenylalanine or tryptophan is absent in this CDR3, likely reflecting a read error. The chain combines TRBV12-3 or TRBV12-4 with TRBJ1-5; 9 nucleotides align to TRBD1. After removal of 6 bases from V and 2 bases from J, the junction contained 8 bases not matched to a gene. There are 16 residues in the CDR3. CDR3 in DNA: TGTGCCAGCAGCGAATCGACAGGGGGAGGCAATCAGCCCCAGCATTGT. Protein: CASSESTGGGNQPQHC.